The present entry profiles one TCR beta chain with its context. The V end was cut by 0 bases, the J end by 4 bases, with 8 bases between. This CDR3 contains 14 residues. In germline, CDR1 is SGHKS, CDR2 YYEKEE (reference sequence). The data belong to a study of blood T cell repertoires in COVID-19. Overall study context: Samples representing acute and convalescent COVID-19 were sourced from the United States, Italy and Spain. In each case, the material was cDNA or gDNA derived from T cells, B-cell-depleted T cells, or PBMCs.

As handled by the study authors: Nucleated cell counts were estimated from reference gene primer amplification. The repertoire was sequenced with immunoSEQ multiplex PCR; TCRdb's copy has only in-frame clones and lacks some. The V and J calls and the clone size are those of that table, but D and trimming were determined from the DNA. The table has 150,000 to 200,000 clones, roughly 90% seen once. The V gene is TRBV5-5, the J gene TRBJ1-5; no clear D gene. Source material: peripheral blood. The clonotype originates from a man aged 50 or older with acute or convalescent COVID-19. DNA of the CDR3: TGTGCCAGCAGCTTGGAAACAGCAAATCAGCCCCAGCATTTT. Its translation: CASSLETANQPQHF.